This passage covers 6 T cell receptor beta chains from one sample sequenced in a study of blood T cell repertoires in COVID-19. Libraries were prepared by immunoSEQ multiplex PCR; TCRdb keeps only in-frame clonotypes and omits some of them. The table shows some 120,000 clones, with roughly 80% occurring only once. Source material: peripheral blood. These receptors originate from a woman younger than 45 who had recovered from COVID-19.

The CDR3 is CASSAGLADLTYNEQFF. CDR3 nucleotides: TGTGCCAGCAGCGCGGGACTAGCGGATCTTACCTACAATGAGCAGTTCTTC. V gene TRBV9 combines with J gene TRBJ2-1, with 11 bases lining up with TRBD2. With 3 bases clipped from V and 2 bases from J, the junction kept 7 bases outside the gene matches. CDR3 size: 17 residues. Germline CDR1 and CDR2: SGDLS and YYNGEE.

A note on this clone: Relative to the germline gene, one junction end is altered; a read error may explain this. This chain links TRBV20-1 with TRBJ2-5; D uncertain. The CDR3 sequence is 10 residues long. Germline loops: CDR1 DFQATT, CDR2 SNEGSKA (reference sequence). The CDR3: CSAHQETQYF. The CDR3 DNA reads TGCAGTGCCCACCAGGAGACCCAGTACTTC.

The chain uses TRBV10-2 and TRBJ1-1; D gene uncertain. V lost 8 bases and J lost 1, with 11 bases in between. The CDR3 is 13 residues long. Per the germline V gene, CDR1 is WSHSY and CDR2 is SAAADI. In DNA form, the CDR3 reads TGCGCCAGCGGCCAGGCGCCGAACACTGAAGCTTTCTTT. This encodes CASGQAPNTEAFF.

This chain joins TRBV5-8 and TRBJ1-2; a possible D gene is TRBD1 (5 bases). The CDR3 runs 15 residues. Trimming pared 0 bases from V and 3 bases from J, leaving 12 bases between. Germline V lookup: CDR1 SGHTS, CDR2 YDEGEE. CDR3 nucleotide sequence: TGTGCCAGCAGCTTGGTGGAGTGGGGGGACTATGGCTACACCTTC. As protein: CASSLVEWGDYGYTF.

This clone was counted once. The rearrangement joins TRBV7-9 to TRBJ1-2, with TRBD1 matching 8 bases. CDR3 length: 16 amino acids. V was clipped by 5 bases and J by 2 bases; unmatched bases: 10. The germline V gene has CDR1 SEHNR and CDR2 FQNEAQ (reference sequence). The CDR3 here is CASSRGQTGANYGYTF. The CDR3 nucleotides are TGTGCCAGCAGCCGAGGACAGACAGGGGCCAACTATGGCTACACCTTC.

This clone was seen only once. V gene TRBV3-1 (or the pseudogene TRBV3-2) combines with J gene TRBJ2-5, with 7 bases identical to TRBD1. J gave up 4 bases and V 3 bases, and 8 bases lay outside the gene matches. The CDR3 is made up of 15 amino acids. CDR1 is LGHDT and CDR2 is YNNKEL in the germline V gene (reference sequence). Here the CDR3 DNA reads TGTGCCAGCAGCCACCAAAATACAGGGGTAGAGACCCAGTACTTC. Protein: CASSHQNTGVETQYF.